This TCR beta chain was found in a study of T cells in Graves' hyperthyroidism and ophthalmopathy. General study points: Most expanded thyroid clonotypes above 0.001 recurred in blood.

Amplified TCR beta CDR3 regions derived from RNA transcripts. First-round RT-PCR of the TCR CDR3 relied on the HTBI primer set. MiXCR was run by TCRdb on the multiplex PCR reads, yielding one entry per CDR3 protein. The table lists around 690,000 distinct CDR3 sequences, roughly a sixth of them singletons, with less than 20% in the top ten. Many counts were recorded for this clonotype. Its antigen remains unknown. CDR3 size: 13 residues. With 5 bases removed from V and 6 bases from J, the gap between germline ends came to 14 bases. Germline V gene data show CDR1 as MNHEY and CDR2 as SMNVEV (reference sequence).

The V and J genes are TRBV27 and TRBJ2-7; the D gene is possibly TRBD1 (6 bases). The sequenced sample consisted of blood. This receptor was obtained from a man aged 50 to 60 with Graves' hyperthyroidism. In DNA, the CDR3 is TGTGCCAGCAGTGGTCAGGGGTTAGCCGAGCAGTACTTC. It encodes CASSGQGLAEQYF.